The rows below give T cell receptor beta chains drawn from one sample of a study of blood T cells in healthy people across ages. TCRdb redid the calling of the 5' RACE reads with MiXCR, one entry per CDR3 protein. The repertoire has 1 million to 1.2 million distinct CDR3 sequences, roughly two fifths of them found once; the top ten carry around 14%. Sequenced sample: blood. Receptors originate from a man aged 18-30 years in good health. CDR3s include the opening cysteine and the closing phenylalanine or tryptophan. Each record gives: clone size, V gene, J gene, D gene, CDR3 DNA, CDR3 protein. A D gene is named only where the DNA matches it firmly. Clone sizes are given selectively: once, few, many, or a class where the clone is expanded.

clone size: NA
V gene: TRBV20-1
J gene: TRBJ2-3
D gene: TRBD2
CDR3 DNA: TGCAGTGCCCGAGGGCGGGGGAGCACAGATACGCAGTATTTT
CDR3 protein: CSARGRGSTDTQYF

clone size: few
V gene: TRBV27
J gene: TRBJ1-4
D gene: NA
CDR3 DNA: TGTGCCAGCAGAGATATGACCCGGCTAAAACTGTTTTTT
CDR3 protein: CASRDMTRLKLFF

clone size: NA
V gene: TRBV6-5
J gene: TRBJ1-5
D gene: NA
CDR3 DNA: TGTGCCAGCAGTTACCTCGGTTTTGCTCTGAATCAGCCCCAGCATTTT
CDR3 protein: CASSYLGFALNQPQHF

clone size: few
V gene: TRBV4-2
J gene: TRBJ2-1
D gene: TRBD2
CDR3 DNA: TGTGCCAGCAGCCCCGAGGCGTCTAGCGGGGGGTCCAATGAGCAGTTCTTC
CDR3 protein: CASSPEASSGGSNEQFF

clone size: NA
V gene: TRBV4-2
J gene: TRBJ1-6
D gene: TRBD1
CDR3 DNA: TGTGCCAGCAGCCCTGATGGGGGAACGACAGGGCCTAGGTCACCCCTCCACTTT
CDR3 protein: CASSPDGGTTGPRSPLHF

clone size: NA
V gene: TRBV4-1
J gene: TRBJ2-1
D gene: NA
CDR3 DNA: TGCGCCAGCAGCCAACTATCGGGAGTTTTAGGCAATGAGCAGTTCTTC
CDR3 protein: CASSQLSGVLGNEQFF

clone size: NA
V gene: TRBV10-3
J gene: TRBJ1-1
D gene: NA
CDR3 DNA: TGTGCCATCAGTGACGATACTCCGAACACTGAAGCTTTCTTT
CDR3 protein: CAISDDTPNTEAFF

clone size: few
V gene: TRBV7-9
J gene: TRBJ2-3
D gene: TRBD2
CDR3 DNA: TGTGCCAGCAGCTCGACTCGGACTAGCGGCAGGACAGATACGCAGTATTTT
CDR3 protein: CASSSTRTSGRTDTQYF

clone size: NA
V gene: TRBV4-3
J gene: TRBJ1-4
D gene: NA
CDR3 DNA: TGCGCCAGCAGCTCCGGGGCGGGGGCTAATGAAAAACTGTTTTTT
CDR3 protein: CASSSGAGANEKLFF

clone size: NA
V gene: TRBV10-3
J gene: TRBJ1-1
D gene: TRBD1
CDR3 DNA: TGTGCCATCAGTGGAGGACAGGGGGGTGTCGAAGCTTTCTTT
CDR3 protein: CAISGGQGGVEAFF

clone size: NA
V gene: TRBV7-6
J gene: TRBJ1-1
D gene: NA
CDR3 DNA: TGTGCCAGCAGCCCGACCCCGGGACAGAACACTGAAGCTTTCTTT
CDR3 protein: CASSPTPGQNTEAFF

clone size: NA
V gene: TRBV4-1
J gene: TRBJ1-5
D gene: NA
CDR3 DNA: TGCGCCAGCAGCCAAGGGAGAAGTCAGCCCCAGCATTTT
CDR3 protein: CASSQGRSQPQHF

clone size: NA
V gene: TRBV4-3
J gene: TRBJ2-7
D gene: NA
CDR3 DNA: TGCGCCAGCAGCCAAGCTCTCGCGGGCTACGAGCAGTACTTC
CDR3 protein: CASSQALAGYEQYF

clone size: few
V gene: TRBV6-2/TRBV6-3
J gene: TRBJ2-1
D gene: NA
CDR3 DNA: TGTGCCAGCAGAACCCAGACAGAGCCGAGCTCCTACAATGAGCAGTTCTTC
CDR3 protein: CASRTQTEPSSYNEQFF

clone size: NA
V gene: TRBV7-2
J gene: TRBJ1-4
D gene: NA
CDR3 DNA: TGTGCCAGCAGCCCAAACGGCCAGGGTGAAAAACTGTTTTTT
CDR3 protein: CASSPNGQGEKLFF

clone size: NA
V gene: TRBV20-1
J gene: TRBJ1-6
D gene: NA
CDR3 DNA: TGCAGTGCTAGGCCGGCGGGAGCGAGCTCCTATAATTCACCCCTCCACTTT
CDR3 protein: CSARPAGASSYNSPLHF

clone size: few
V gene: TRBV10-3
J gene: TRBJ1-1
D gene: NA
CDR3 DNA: TGTGCCATCAGTGATGAGCCCCCTAATGAAGCTTTCTTT
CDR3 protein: CAISDEPPNEAFF

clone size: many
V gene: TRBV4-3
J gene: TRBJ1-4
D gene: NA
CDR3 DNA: TGCGCCAGCAGCCAAGGGGGGACTAATGAAAAACTGTTTTTT
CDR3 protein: CASSQGGTNEKLFF

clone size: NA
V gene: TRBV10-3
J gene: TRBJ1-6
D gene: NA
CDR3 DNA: TGTGCCATCAGTGAGCCGGGGTGGGGGGGTTCACCCCTCCACTTT
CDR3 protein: CAISEPGWGGSPLHF

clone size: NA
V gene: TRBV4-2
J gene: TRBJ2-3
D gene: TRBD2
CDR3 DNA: TGTGCCAGCAGCCAAGAGGCTAGCGGGGGGGACCCCGATACGCAGTATTTT
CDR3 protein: CASSQEASGGDPDTQYF

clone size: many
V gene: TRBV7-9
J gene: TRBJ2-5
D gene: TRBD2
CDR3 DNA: TGTGCCAGCAGCTTATTAGGAGATCTAGCGGGGTCTCAAGAGACCCAGTACTTC
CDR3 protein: CASSLLGDLAGSQETQYF

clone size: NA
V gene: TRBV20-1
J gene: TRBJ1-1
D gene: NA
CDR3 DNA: TGCAGTGCCGGAGGGGACCGGGAAGTTTTCTTT
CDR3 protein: CSAGGDREVFF

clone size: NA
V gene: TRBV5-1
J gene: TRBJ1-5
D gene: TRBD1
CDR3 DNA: TGCGCCAGCAGCTTACAGGGGGAACTCGGTCAGCCCCAGCATTTT
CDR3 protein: CASSLQGELGQPQHF

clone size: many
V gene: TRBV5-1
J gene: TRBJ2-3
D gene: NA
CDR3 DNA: TGCGCCAGCAGCTTGTCACTCGGACTCACAGATACGCAGTATTTT
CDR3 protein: CASSLSLGLTDTQYF

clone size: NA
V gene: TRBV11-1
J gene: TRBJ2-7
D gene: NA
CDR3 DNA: TGTGCCAGCAGCCCTAACGGATTCTTCTCCGAGCAGTACTTC
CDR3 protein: CASSPNGFFSEQYF

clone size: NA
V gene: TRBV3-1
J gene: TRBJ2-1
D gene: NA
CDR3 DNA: TGTGCCAGCAGCCATACTACCAAACCGCCGTGGGGTGAGCAGTTCTTC
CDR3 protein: CASSHTTKPPWGEQFF

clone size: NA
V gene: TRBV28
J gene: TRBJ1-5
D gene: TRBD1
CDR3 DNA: TGTGCCAGCAGGACAGGGGGCCGTCAGCCCCAGCATTTT
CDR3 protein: CASRTGGRQPQHF

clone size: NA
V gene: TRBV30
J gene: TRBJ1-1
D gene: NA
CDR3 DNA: TGTGCCTGGAGCGAACCACAGGTTTACGCTGAAGCTTTCTTT
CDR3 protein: CAWSEPQVYAEAFF

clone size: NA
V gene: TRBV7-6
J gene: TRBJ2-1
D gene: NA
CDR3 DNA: TGTACCGGCAGCTCGGGACAAGGGACGTCCTACAATGAGCAGTTCTTC
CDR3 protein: CTGSSGQGTSYNEQFF

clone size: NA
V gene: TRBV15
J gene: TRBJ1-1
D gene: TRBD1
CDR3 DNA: TGTGCCACCATCAGAAACAGGGGGAGCGAAGCTTTCTTT
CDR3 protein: CATIRNRGSEAFF

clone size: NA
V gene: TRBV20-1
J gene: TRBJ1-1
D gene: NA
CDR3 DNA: TGCAGTGCTAGAGGTCTCGGGGGTGCTGAAGCTTTCTTT
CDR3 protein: CSARGLGGAEAFF

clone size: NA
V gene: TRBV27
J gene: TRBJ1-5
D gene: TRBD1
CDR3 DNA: TGTGCCAGCAGTTTAAAGAGGACAGGGAGGGGGCAGCCCCAGCATTTT
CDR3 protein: CASSLKRTGRGQPQHF

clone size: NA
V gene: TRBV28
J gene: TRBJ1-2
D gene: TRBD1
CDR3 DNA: TGTGCCAGCAGTCACCCTCGGGACAGGGAGATCGGCTACACCTTC
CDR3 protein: CASSHPRDREIGYTF

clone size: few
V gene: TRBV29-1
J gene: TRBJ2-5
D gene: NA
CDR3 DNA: TGCAGCGTTAGGGCCCGGGCGGAGACCCAGTACTTC
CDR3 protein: CSVRARAETQYF

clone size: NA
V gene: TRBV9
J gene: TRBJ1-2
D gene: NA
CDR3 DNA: TGTGCCAGCAGCGGACAGACTGGAGGCTACACCTTC
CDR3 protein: CASSGQTGGYTF

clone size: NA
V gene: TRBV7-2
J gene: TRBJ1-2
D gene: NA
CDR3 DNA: TGTGCCAGCAGCTTAAACTGGGTCAACTATGGCTACACCTTC
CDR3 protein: CASSLNWVNYGYTF

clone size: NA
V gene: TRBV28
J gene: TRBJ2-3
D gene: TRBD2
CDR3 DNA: TGTGCCAGCAGGCCGACTAGCGGGGGGGCCGATACGCAGTATTTT
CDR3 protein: CASRPTSGGADTQYF

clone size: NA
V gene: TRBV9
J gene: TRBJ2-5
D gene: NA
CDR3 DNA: TGTGCCAGCAGCCCTTCGGGACTGCCCCAAGAGACCCAGTACTTC
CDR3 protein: CASSPSGLPQETQYF

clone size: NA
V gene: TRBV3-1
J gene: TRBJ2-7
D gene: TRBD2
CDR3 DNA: TGTGCCAGCAGCCAAGGGGCACTAGCGGGGGGATCCTACGAGCAGTACTTC
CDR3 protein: CASSQGALAGGSYEQYF

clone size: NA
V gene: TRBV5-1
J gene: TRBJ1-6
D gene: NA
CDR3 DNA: TGCGCCAGCAGCTTGGGGGTCCGCAGGAGTAATTCACCCCTCCACTTT
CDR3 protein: CASSLGVRRSNSPLHF

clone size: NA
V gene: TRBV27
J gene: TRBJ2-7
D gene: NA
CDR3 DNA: TGTGCCAGCAGTTTGAATGGGGGCTACGAGCAGTACTTC
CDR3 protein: CASSLNGGYEQYF

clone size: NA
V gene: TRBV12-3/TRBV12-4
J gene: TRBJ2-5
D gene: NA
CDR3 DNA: TGTGCCAGCAGTTTAGTGGGGAGGAGCGACCAAGAGACCCAGTACTTC
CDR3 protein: CASSLVGRSDQETQYF

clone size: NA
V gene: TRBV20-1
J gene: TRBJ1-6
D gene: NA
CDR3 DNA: TGCAGTGCTAGAGATCCCAGGGGTTTTAGTTCATCCCTCCACTTT
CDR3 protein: CSARDPRGFSSSLHF

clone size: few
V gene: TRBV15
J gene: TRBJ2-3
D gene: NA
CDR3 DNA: TGTGCCACCAGCAGCCTACAGGGTGGCACAGATACGCAGTATTTT
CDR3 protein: CATSSLQGGTDTQYF

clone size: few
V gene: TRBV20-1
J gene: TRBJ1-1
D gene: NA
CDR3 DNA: TGCAGTGCTAGTTTTCAGGGGCGAAACACTGAAGCTTTCTTT
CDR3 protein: CSASFQGRNTEAFF

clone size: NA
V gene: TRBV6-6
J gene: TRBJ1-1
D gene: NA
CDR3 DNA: TGTGCCAGCAGGCTCAGTGGGACTGAAGCTTTCTTT
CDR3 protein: CASRLSGTEAFF

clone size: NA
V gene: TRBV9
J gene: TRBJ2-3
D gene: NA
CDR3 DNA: TGTGCCACCTCCAGGGGGGCAGGAGATACGCAGTATTTT
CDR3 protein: CATSRGAGDTQYF

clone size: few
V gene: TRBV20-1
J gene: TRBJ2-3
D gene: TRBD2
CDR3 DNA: TGCAGTGCTAGTGATAGCGGGGGGGCGACAGATACGCAGTATTTT
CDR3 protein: CSASDSGGATDTQYF

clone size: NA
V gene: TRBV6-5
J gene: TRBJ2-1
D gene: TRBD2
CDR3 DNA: TGTGCCAGCAGTTACTCGAGACCTAGCGGGGGGCCGAATGAGCAGTTCTTC
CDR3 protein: CASSYSRPSGGPNEQFF

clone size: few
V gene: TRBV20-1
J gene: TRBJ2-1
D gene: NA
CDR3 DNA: TGCAGTCCCGGGACTCCGGAAAGCTCCTACAATGAGCAGTTCTTC
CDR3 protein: CSPGTPESSYNEQFF

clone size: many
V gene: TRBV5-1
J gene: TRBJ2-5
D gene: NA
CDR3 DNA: TGCGCCAGCAGCTTGGCCGGTAGTACAGAGACCCAGTACTTC
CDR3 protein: CASSLAGSTETQYF

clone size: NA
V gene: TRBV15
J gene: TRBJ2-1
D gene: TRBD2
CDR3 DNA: TGTGCCACCAATGGCGGGGGGGGTTACAATGAGCAGTTCTTC
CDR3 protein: CATNGGGGYNEQFF

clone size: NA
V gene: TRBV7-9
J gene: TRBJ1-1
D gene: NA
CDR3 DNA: TGTGCCAGCAGCTCGGCCTCAACGTGGGACACTGAAGCTTTCTTT
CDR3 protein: CASSSASTWDTEAFF

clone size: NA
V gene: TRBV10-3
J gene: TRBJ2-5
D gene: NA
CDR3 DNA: TGTGCCATCAGTGAGTCTGGGGCTCAAGAGACCCAGTACTTC
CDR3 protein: CAISESGAQETQYF

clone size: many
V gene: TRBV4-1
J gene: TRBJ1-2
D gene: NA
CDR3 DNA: TGCGCCAGCAGCCGGGACCGAGATAACTATGGCTACACCTTC
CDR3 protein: CASSRDRDNYGYTF

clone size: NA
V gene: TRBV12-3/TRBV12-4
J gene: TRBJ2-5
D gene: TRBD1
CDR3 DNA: TGTGCCAGCAGTTTCACAGGGGGCGGAGAAGAGACCCAGTACTTC
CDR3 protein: CASSFTGGGEETQYF

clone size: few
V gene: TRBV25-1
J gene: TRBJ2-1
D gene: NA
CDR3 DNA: TGTCCCCACCCCTCCTTGCAGAACAATGAGCAGTTCTTC
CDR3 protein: CPHPSLQNNEQFF

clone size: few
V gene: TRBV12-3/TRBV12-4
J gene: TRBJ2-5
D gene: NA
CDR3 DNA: TGTGCCAGCGGGATGACAGGTCCCAATGAGCAGTACTTC
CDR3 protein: CASGMTGPNEQYF

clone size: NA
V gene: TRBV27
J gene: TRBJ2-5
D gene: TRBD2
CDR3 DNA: TGTGCCAGCGCCACACTAGCGGGGTCGGAGACCCAGTACTTC
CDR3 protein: CASATLAGSETQYF